Listed below are T cell receptor beta chains from one sample, sequenced in a study of blood T cells in healthy people across ages. One entry per CDR3 protein, called by TCRdb with MiXCR from the 5' RACE reads. The sample gives under 1 million distinct CDR3 sequences, roughly 44% of which show up once; roughly 19% is in the top ten. The specimen sequenced was blood. The source of these receptors is a man in his sixties in good health. Each CDR3 is given with its conserved first and last residue. The order of the fields is J gene, V gene, clone size, D gene, CDR3 DNA, CDR3 protein. The D gene is left open where the match is weak. Where a row states a size, it is once, few, many or the class of an expanded clone; other rows omit it.

TRBJ2-5 | TRBV5-1 | once | NA | TGCGCCAGCAGCTTGGGAAGGGCGGACCAAGAGACCCAGTACTTC | CASSLGRADQETQYF
TRBJ2-7 | TRBV29-1 | few | NA | TGCATCGATTGTGGGGCCGAGCAGTACTTC | CIDCGAEQYF
TRBJ1-4 | TRBV27 | NA | TRBD1 | TGTGCCAGCAGTTTTGGGACAGGGTTCGGAGACGAAAAACTGTTTTTT | CASSFGTGFGDEKLFF
TRBJ2-3 | TRBV7-2 | NA | TRBD2 | TGTGCCAGCAGCGGGGGGGGAGGGATGGATACGCAGTATTTT | CASSGGGGMDTQYF
TRBJ2-7 | TRBV20-1 | few | NA | TGCAGTGCTAGATTCGGGTACGAGCAGTACTTC | CSARFGYEQYF
TRBJ2-7 | TRBV3-1 | few | NA | TGTGCCAGCAGCCAAAGGGGCCCAGCCTACGAGCAGTACTTC | CASSQRGPAYEQYF
TRBJ2-5 | TRBV4-1 | few | TRBD1 | TGCGCCAGCAGCCAGAAAGACAGGGGATGGGGAGAGACCCAGTACTTC | CASSQKDRGWGETQYF
TRBJ2-4 | TRBV6-2/TRBV6-3 | NA | NA | TGTGCCAGCAGCGGCCAATGGGGAAACATTCAGTACTTC | CASSGQWGNIQYF
TRBJ2-7 | TRBV7-2 | NA | TRBD2 | TGTGCCAGCAGCTTCTCCGGGACTAGAATGTCCAACGAGCAGTACTTC | CASSFSGTRMSNEQYF
TRBJ2-1 | TRBV5-4 | NA | TRBD1 | TGTGCCAGCAGCTTGGGGGGCGGACAGGGAACCTACAATGAGCAGTTCTTC | CASSLGGGQGTYNEQFF
TRBJ1-2 | TRBV19 | NA | TRBD1 | TGTGCCAGTAGATCCGGGACAGCTAACTATGGCTACACCTTC | CASRSGTANYGYTF
TRBJ2-5 | TRBV15 | NA | TRBD2 | TGTGCCACCCAGATGGGGAGCGGGGGAAACCAAGAGACCCAGTACTTC | CATQMGSGGNQETQYF
TRBJ2-3 | TRBV4-2 | NA | TRBD2 | TGCGCCGGCAGCCAAGAAGTGAGGCTAGCGGGCACAGATACGCAGTATTTT | CAGSQEVRLAGTDTQYF
TRBJ2-2 | TRBV6-1 | NA | TRBD1 | TGTGCCAGCAGGGCAGCCTCCGGGACAGGGAACACCGGGGAGCTGTTTTTT | CASRAASGTGNTGELFF
TRBJ2-7 | TRBV28 | few | NA | TGTGCCAGCAGTCTTCGGACGGGACGAGGAGCCTACGAGCAGTACTTC | CASSLRTGRGAYEQYF
TRBJ2-3 | TRBV18 | NA | TRBD1 | TGTGCCAGCTCACCTGCCCGGACAGGGGGCATTGCGGATACGCAGTATTTT | CASSPARTGGIADTQYF
TRBJ2-5 | TRBV12-3/TRBV12-4 | NA | NA | TGTACCAGCAGTTCCTCCGGGATCCAAGAGACCCAGTACTTC | CTSSSSGIQETQYF
TRBJ1-1 | TRBV7-3 | once | NA | TGTGCCAGCAGCTTGGGGATGTACACTGAAGCTTTCTTT | CASSLGMYTEAFF
TRBJ1-2 | TRBV6-6 | NA | TRBD1 | TGTGCCAGCAGTTACGTAGATGGACAGGGAGTGGAGGGCTACACCTTC | CASSYVDGQGVEGYTF
TRBJ2-2 | TRBV5-8 | NA | NA | TGTGCCAGCAGCTTGATTTGGACAGAAGTCACCGGGGAGCTGTTTTTT | CASSLIWTEVTGELFF
TRBJ1-6 | TRBV20-1 | NA | TRBD1 | TGCAGTGCCCAGGCCCAGGGGGATTCACCCCTCCACTTT | CSAQAQGDSPLHF
TRBJ2-6 | TRBV6-2/TRBV6-3 | NA | TRBD1 | TGTGCCAGCAGTCCGGACAGGGGGTCCTCTGGGGCCAACGTCCTGACTTTC | CASSPDRGSSGANVLTF
TRBJ1-5 | TRBV4-3 | many | NA | TGCGCCAGCAGCCAAGACAGAAATCAGCCCCAGCATTTT | CASSQDRNQPQHF
TRBJ2-1 | TRBV4-3 | NA | TRBD2 | TGCGCCAGCAGCCAAGGAGTAAAGGGACTAGCGGGGGGGGATGAGCAGTTCTTC | CASSQGVKGLAGGDEQFF
TRBJ2-2 | TRBV20-1 | NA | TRBD1 | TGCAGTGCCTTAGACAGGGGGCGTAGCACCGGGGAGCTGTTTTTT | CSALDRGRSTGELFF